This TCR beta chain was captured by sequencing in a study of glioma-infiltrating T cells after dendritic cell vaccination. V lost 3 bases and J 2 bases, leaving 14 bases between the germline ends. The CDR3 is 15 residues long. Germline V gene data show CDR1 as SGHRS and CDR2 as YFSETQ. The primer mix had 60 V beta and 13 J beta primers. Clones were sequenced by immunoSEQ multiplex PCR, and TCRdb holds only the in-frame ones, with some missing. Among approximately 50,000 clones listed, around 91% were seen once. This sample's time point: after dendritic cell vaccination, including at tumor progression/relapse. Isocitrate dehydrogenase mutation was absent in all glioblastoma patients.

The sequenced sample was blood, obtained after dendritic cell vaccination. The sequence came from a human donor with glioblastoma. The rearrangement uses TRBV5-1 and TRBJ1-2; D gene uncertain. The CDR3 coding sequence is TGCGCCAGCAGCTCAACTGGTCTACCAAACTATGGCTACACCTTC. Its protein is CASSSTGLPNYGYTF.